Presented here are 23 T cell receptor beta chains from one specimen sequenced in a study of blood T cell repertoires in COVID-19. Sequencing used immunoSEQ multiplex PCR; TCRdb keeps in-frame clones, though not all of them. The table records roughly 250,000 clones, 70% to 85% of them present only once. Material for sequencing was peripheral blood. Receptors were obtained from a woman older than 75 with active or convalescent COVID-19.

In regard to this clone: The sample carries other DNA sequences with the same CDR3. The chain is built from TRBV5-1 and TRBJ2-3; 8 positions match TRBD1. Germline CDR1 SGHRS, CDR2 YFSETQ. The CDR3 runs to 13 residues. The junction had 0 bases not matched to a gene; V was cut back by 2 bases and J by 4 bases. CDR3 loop: CASSLQGADTQYF. The CDR3 DNA is TGCGCCAGCAGCTTACAGGGGGCAGATACGCAGTATTTT. Full variable domain (rest looked up from reference TRBV5-1 and TRBJ2-3): KAGVTQTPRYLIKTRGQQVTLSCSPISGHRSVSWYQQTPGQGLQFLFEYFSETQRNKGNFPGRFSGRQFSNSRSEMNVSTLELGDSALYLCASSLQGADTQYFGPGTRLTVL.

The chain combines TRBV12-3 or TRBV12-4 with TRBJ1-2; D call uncertain. The length of the CDR3 is 13 residues. V lost 7 bases and J lost 0, with 9 bases in between. The CDR3 is CASIGGSNYGYTF. CDR3 DNA: TGTGCCAGCATCGGCGGTTCTAACTATGGCTACACCTTC.

The chain uses TRBV5-5 and TRBJ2-7, with 9 nucleotides matching TRBD1. The CDR3 covers 17 residues. Germline V CDR1 and CDR2: SGHKS, YYEKEE (reference sequence). Germline trimming cut 4 bases from V and 3 bases from J; bases unmatched to any gene: 14. Written as DNA, the CDR3 is TGTGCCAGCAGCGTGGCCGCCCTGGGGACAGGGCTCTACGAGCAGTACTTC. Its protein product is CASSVAALGTGLYEQYF.

The chain employs TRBV10-3 and TRBJ2-7; 7 bases agree with TRBD1. This CDR3 comprises 11 residues. With V trimmed by 6 bases and J by 6 bases, 2 bases remained unmatched. The V gene's germline CDR1 is ENHRY and CDR2 SYGVKD. CDR3 amino acids: CAISNRGEQYF. In DNA, the CDR3 is TGTGCCATCAGCAACAGGGGCGAGCAGTACTTC.

The rearrangement links TRBV10-3 to TRBJ1-1; 7 bases align to TRBD1. The CDR3 loop spans 13 amino acids. J gave up 9 bases and V 6 bases, and 10 bases lay outside the gene matches. Per the germline V gene, CDR1 is ENHRY and CDR2 is SYGVKD. This CDR3 reads CAIRQDRFGQAFF. The CDR3 coding sequence is TGTGCCATCAGACAGGACAGGTTCGGCCAAGCTTTCTTT.

This chain links TRBV6-5 with TRBJ1-2; perhaps TRBD1 as D (6 bases). Germline V gene data show CDR1 as MNHEY and CDR2 as SVGAGI. The CDR3 has 14 residues. The V gene lost 1 base and the J gene lost 4 bases, with 10 bases spanning the gap. The DNA for the CDR3 is TGTGCCAGCAGTTACTACGGACAGTCCTATGGCTACACCTTC. Encoded protein: CASSYYGQSYGYTF.

Remarks on this clone: Sequence at one end of the junction differs from germline and may be a read error. The V call is TRBV3-1 (or the pseudogene TRBV3-2), the J call TRBJ1-4, with D unresolved. This CDR3 spans 15 amino acids. Germline CDR1 LGHDT, CDR2 YNNKEL (reference sequence). The DNA of the CDR3 is TGTGCCAGCAGGCAAGCAGGTTCATCTAATGAAAAACTGTTTTTT. It is translated as CASRQAGSSNEKLFF.

Points on this clone: One junction end does not reproduce the germline sequence, and a read error may be involved. This chain links TRBV7-7 with TRBJ2-5, with 7 nucleotides matching TRBD2. This CDR3 is built from 16 residues. The germline V gene encodes CDR1 SSHAT and CDR2 FNYEAQ (reference sequence). CDR3 residues: CASSPTSAQNQETQYF. The CDR3 nucleotides are TGTGCTAGCAGCCCAACTAGCGCGCAAAACCAAGAGACCCAGTACTTC.

J is TRBJ2-5 and V is TRBV28, with 9 positions matching TRBD2. This CDR3 contains 14 residues. Trimming took 7 bases from V and 5 from J; bases not matched to a gene: 8. CDR1 is MDHEN, CDR2 SYDVKM, per germline. The CDR3 is CASTGGGAWETQYF. In DNA, the CDR3 is TGTGCCAGCACTGGCGGGGGGGCCTGGGAGACCCAGTACTTC.

J is TRBJ2-5 and V is TRBV5-1, with 15 nucleotides matching TRBD2. Unmatched junction bases numbered 7, after V lost 3 bases and J lost 4 bases. The CDR3 is 17 residues long. Germline V gene lookup returns CDR1 SGHRS and CDR2 YFSETQ. In nucleotides, the CDR3 is TGCGCCAGCAGCTCGGGACTAGCGGGAGGCCCCGGAGAGACCCAGTACTTC. As protein: CASSSGLAGGPGETQYF.

V usage is TRBV7-9 and J usage is TRBJ2-7, with 7 bases identical to TRBD2. Trimming at V came to 8 bases and at J to 0 bases, leaving 10 bases not matched to a gene. The V gene's germline CDR1 is SEHNR and CDR2 FQNEAQ (reference sequence). This CDR3 comprises 15 residues. The CDR3 coding sequence is TGTGCCAGCTCCGTTCCGACTAGCCTCTCCTACGAGCAGTACTTC. Protein product: CASSVPTSLSYEQYF. The entire variable domain, with the rest obtained from reference TRBV7-9 and TRBJ2-7, is as follows: DTGVSQNPRHKITKRGQNVTFRCDPISEHNRLYWYRQTLGQGPEFLTYFQNEAQLEKSRLLSDRFSAERPKGSFSTLEIQRTEQGDSAMYLCASSVPTSLSYEQYFGPGTRLTVT.

This clone was observed at least ten times. The CDR3 region has the DNA TGTGCCACCAGTGAGAACACAGGCCTCCATGGCTACACCTTC. The encoded protein is CATSENTGLHGYTF. The chain joins TRBV24-1 to TRBJ1-2, with D possibly TRBD1 on 5 matching bases. Trimming pared 4 bases from V and 6 bases from J, leaving 14 bases between. The CDR3 loop spans 14 amino acids. Germline values: CDR1 KGHDR, CDR2 SFDVKD.

The chain recombines TRBV19 with TRBJ1-3; D might be TRBD1 (5 bases). V was cut by 3 bases and J by 2 bases, with 17 bases left in between. CDR1 LNHDA and CDR2 SQIVND come from the germline V gene (reference sequence). The length of the CDR3 is 17 residues. In DNA, the CDR3 is TGTGCCAGTAGTATCGCGGGACCCTCGTTCCCTGGAAACACCATATATTTT. Its translation: CASSIAGPSFPGNTIYF.

The chain recombines TRBV6-1 with TRBJ2-7; 8 nucleotides line up with TRBD1. This CDR3 spans 14 amino acids. Looked up from germline, CDR1 is MNHNS and CDR2 is SASEGT. V lost 1 base to trimming and J lost 4 bases; unmatched junction nucleotides: 3. CDR3 amino acids: CASSEGTGGYEQYF. As DNA, the CDR3 is TGTGCCAGCAGTGAAGGTACAGGGGGGTACGAGCAGTACTTC.

V gene TRBV19 combines with J gene TRBJ1-6, with D unclear. Trimming removed 3 bases from V and 4 bases from J, with 22 bases in between. The V gene's germline CDR1 is LNHDA and CDR2 SQIVND (reference sequence). The CDR3 is 19 amino acids. The CDR3 loop reads CASSIGQASGRDYNSPLHF. CDR3 in DNA: TGTGCCAGTAGTATTGGTCAGGCCTCCGGTCGGGATTATAATTCACCCCTCCACTTT. The full variable domain, completed using reference TRBV19 and TRBJ1-6, is DGGITQSPKYLFRKEGQNVTLSCEQNLNHDAMYWYRQDPGQGLRLIYYSQIVNDFQKGDIAEGYSVSREKKESFPLTVTSAQKNPTAFYLCASSIGQASGRDYNSPLHFGNGTRLTVT.

DNA for the CDR3: TGCGCCAGCAGTGGAACCCCAGGGACTAGCGGGGCCACAGATACGCAGTATTTT. This sequence encodes CASSGTPGTSGATDTQYF. This chain joins TRBV10-1 and TRBJ2-3; 13 bases are shared with TRBD2. Trimming took 4 bases from V and 2 from J; bases not matched to a gene: 9. The CDR3 contains 18 residues. Germline CDR1 and CDR2: WNHNN and SYGVQD (reference sequence).

The genes are TRBV28 and TRBJ1-2; 7 bases are shared with TRBD1. V lost 0 bases to trimming and J lost 4 bases; unmatched junction nucleotides: 5. CDR1 MDHEN and CDR2 SYDVKM come from the germline V gene. The CDR3 totals 15 residues. DNA of the CDR3: TGTGCCAGCAGTTTATGGCGGGACAGCGGCTATGGCTACACCTTC. Amino acids: CASSLWRDSGYGYTF.

The rearrangement joins TRBV19 to TRBJ1-5, with TRBD1 matching 7 bases. This CDR3 has 15 residues. V gave up 5 bases and J gave up 4 bases; unmatched junction bases: 8. CDR1 is LNHDA, CDR2 SQIVND, per germline (reference sequence). CDR3 in amino acids: CASSLDPGGNQPQHF. In nucleotides, the CDR3 is TGTGCCAGTAGTCTTGACCCAGGGGGTAATCAGCCCCAGCATTTT.

This clone was seen just once. This chain connects TRBV24-1 to TRBJ1-5, with 8 bases identical to TRBD1. V trimming: 10 bases; J trimming: 4 bases; junction bases outside the gene matches: 5. Germline V CDR1 and CDR2: KGHDR, SFDVKD. The CDR3 has 13 residues. CDR3 in DNA: TGTGCCACGCAGGGGGCAGGGAATCAGCCCCAGCATTTT. This codes for CATQGAGNQPQHF.

V usage is TRBV29-1 and J usage is TRBJ1-1, with a possible D match to TRBD1 (5 bases). CDR1 and CDR2 (germline): SQVTM, ANQGSEA. This CDR3 has 12 amino acids. The germline V and J ends were trimmed by 5 bases and 3 bases, with 10 bases remaining between them. CDR3 loop: CSVKQGDTEAFF. CDR3 coding DNA: TGCAGCGTTAAGCAGGGCGACACTGAAGCTTTCTTT.

V gene TRBV3-1 (or the pseudogene TRBV3-2) combines with J gene TRBJ2-7; D may be TRBD1 (6 bases). This CDR3 region has 13 residues. The V end was cut by 1 base, the J end by 6 bases, with 10 bases between. Germline loops: CDR1 LGHDT, CDR2 YNNKEL (reference sequence). CDR3 coding DNA: TGTGCCAGCAGCCAAGGATTAGGGGGCGAGCAGTACTTC. It yields the protein CASSQGLGGEQYF.

This clone showed up just a few times. V usage is TRBV28 and J usage is TRBJ1-2, with unresolved D. Germline assignment: CDR1 MDHEN and CDR2 SYDVKM. CDR3 length equals 13 residues. Deletions cut 3 bases from V and 2 bases from J, with 7 bases between. CDR3 DNA: TGTGCCAGCAGTTTCCCCAGAAACTATGGCTACACCTTC. It translates to CASSFPRNYGYTF.

The chain carries TRBV11-2 and TRBJ2-1; 11 positions match TRBD2. The ends lost 3 bases at V and 7 bases at J; junction bases unmatched: 14. Germline values: CDR1 SGHAT, CDR2 FQNNGV. CDR3 length: 18 residues. The CDR3 region is CASSFGIGLAGGNNEQFF. The CDR3, as DNA: TGTGCCAGCAGCTTTGGGATTGGGCTAGCGGGGGGTAATAATGAGCAGTTCTTC.